This TCR beta chain was documented in a study of T cell responses to AZD1222 COVID-19 vaccine. Study-wide points: Mapped onto spike, vaccine-associated CD4 TCRs spanned it and were dominant at 160-218 and 743-854.

This CDR3 contains 13 residues. Germline lookup yields CDR1 MNHEY and CDR2 SMNVEV (reference sequence). The V and J ends lost 3 bases and 4 bases respectively, with 10 bases between them. Sequencing used immunoSEQ multiplex PCR; TCRdb keeps in-frame clones, though not all of them. The data hold 100,000 to 150,000 clones, with 80% to 90% observed a single time. As for this clone: Its antigen is not known.

This chain links TRBV27 with TRBJ2-7, with D perhaps given as TRBD1 or TRBD2 (5 bases each). This TCR derives from an adult in good health. The sample was peripheral blood, taken on day 0 of AZD1222 vaccination. CDR3 DNA: TGTGCCAGCAGTTTGGGGACGGTTTACGAGCAGTACTTC. This codes for CASSLGTVYEQYF.